The 28 T cell receptor beta chains presented below share a single source sample, sequenced in a study of blood T cell repertoires in COVID-19. Libraries were prepared by immunoSEQ multiplex PCR; TCRdb keeps only in-frame clonotypes and omits some of them. The sample has some 220,000 clones; 80% are singletons. The sequencing sample was made of peripheral blood. These receptor sequences come from a human donor in a cohort sampled during active COVID-19.

This chain links TRBV3-1 (or the pseudogene TRBV3-2) with TRBJ1-1; D is uncertain. The germline gives CDR1 LGHDT, CDR2 YNNKEL (reference sequence). The V end lost 4 bases, the J end lost 9 bases, and 21 bases lay between the germline ends. The length of the CDR3 is 15 residues. The DNA for the CDR3 is TGTGCCAGCAGCCGAGCGGAGGGTTTGGGAGTTAAAGCTTTCTTT. Translated, it gives CASSRAEGLGVKAFF.

This clone is a singleton in its sample. The rearrangement links TRBV28 to TRBJ1-5; 9 nucleotides line up with TRBD1. The V gene's germline CDR1 is MDHEN and CDR2 SYDVKM. This CDR3 spans 17 amino acids. V lost 3 bases and J lost 2; bases outside the gene matches: 8. CDR3 nucleotide sequence: TGTGCCAGCAGTTTTGGGCGGGACAGGGTGGGCAATCAGCCCCAGCATTTT. Residues: CASSFGRDRVGNQPQHF.

The chain uses TRBV30 and TRBJ2-5, with 7 bases matching TRBD2. The CDR3 has 13 amino acids. Unmatched junction bases numbered 7, after V lost 4 bases and J lost 5 bases. Per the germline V gene, CDR1 is GTSNPN and CDR2 is SVGIG (reference sequence). The CDR3 spells CAWMGGTDETQYF. CDR3 nucleotide sequence: TGTGCCTGGATGGGGGGGACCGATGAGACCCAGTACTTC.

J is TRBJ2-3 and V is TRBV10-3, with 10 bases that match TRBD2. Germline V gene data show CDR1 as ENHRY and CDR2 as SYGVKD. CDR3 size: 18 residues. V was pared by 8 bases and J by 0 bases, with 14 bases of the junction left unmatched. CDR3 in amino acids: CAILLGLARSTSTDTQYF. The CDR3 DNA is TGTGCCATCCTCCTGGGACTAGCGAGGAGTACTAGCACAGATACGCAGTATTTT.

The chain has TRBV19 and TRBJ1-6; TRBD1 might be the D (5 bases). The CDR3 runs to 14 residues. Germline assignment: CDR1 LNHDA and CDR2 SQIVND (reference sequence). Trimming removed 3 bases from V and 5 bases from J, with 8 bases in between. This CDR3 is CASSMRRDNSPLHF. The CDR3 bases are TGTGCCAGTAGTATGCGCAGGGATAATTCACCCCTCCACTTT. The variable domain in full, completed from reference TRBV19 and TRBJ1-6, reads DGGITQSPKYLFRKEGQNVTLSCEQNLNHDAMYWYRQDPGQGLRLIYYSQIVNDFQKGDIAEGYSVSREKKESFPLTVTSAQKNPTAFYLCASSMRRDNSPLHFGNGTRLTVT.

V gene TRBV24-1 combines with J gene TRBJ2-2; 7 positions match TRBD1. After removal of 4 bases from V and 6 bases from J, the junction contained 10 bases not matched to a gene. The CDR3 consists of 16 residues. Germline V gene sequence: CDR1 KGHDR, CDR2 SFDVKD. The CDR3 DNA follows: TGTGCCACCAGTGACCCCGACAGGGAACGGCCCGGGGAGCTGTTTTTT. This sequence encodes CATSDPDRERPGELFF.

The chain joins TRBV10-3 to TRBJ1-2; the match to TRBD1 covers 7 bases. The V gene's germline CDR1 is ENHRY and CDR2 SYGVKD. V lost 2 bases, J lost 2 bases, and 2 bases stayed unmatched. This CDR3 contains 14 residues. The CDR3 sequence is CAISEDRANYGYTF. DNA for the CDR3: TGTGCCATCAGTGAGGACAGGGCAAACTATGGCTACACCTTC.

This chain connects TRBV10-3 to TRBJ2-1; 12 positions agree with TRBD2. Germline-derived CDR1 and CDR2 are ENHRY and SYGVKD. The CDR3 consists of 13 residues. V was clipped by 4 bases and J by 8 bases; unmatched bases: 0. This CDR3 is CAISGLAGDEQFF. The CDR3 nucleotides are TGTGCCATCAGTGGACTAGCGGGAGATGAGCAGTTCTTC.

The genes are TRBV6-5 and TRBJ2-3, with no clear D. Trimming removed 5 bases at V and 2 bases at J, with 11 bases between. The CDR3 is 14 amino acids. Germline V gene lookup returns CDR1 MNHEY and CDR2 SVGAGI. CDR3 sequence (DNA): TGTGCCAGCAGTAACCGAGGATTCACAGATACGCAGTATTTT. This translates into CASSNRGFTDTQYF.

The chain is built from TRBV4-3 and TRBJ1-2; a weak D match, TRBD1 (5 bases). This CDR3 region has 15 residues. Germline V CDR1 and CDR2: LGHNA, YSLEER. Trimming stripped 1 base from V and 2 bases from J, with 11 bases between. The CDR3 coding sequence is TGCGCCAGCAGCCAAGGGGTAAGGGGAAACTATGGCTACACCTTC. This sequence encodes CASSQGVRGNYGYTF.

The chain couples TRBV7-2 to TRBJ1-3, with D perhaps TRBD1 (5 bases). The CDR3 is 14 residues long. Germline CDR1 SGHTA, CDR2 FQGNSA. V was shortened by 2 bases and J by 4 bases, with 9 bases between the two germline ends. CDR3 bases: TGTGCCAGCAGCTTAACTTACAGGGGAAACACCATATATTTT. Protein product: CASSLTYRGNTIYF.

The chain uses TRBV5-1 and TRBJ2-5; 8 bases are shared with TRBD1. Unmatched junction bases numbered 9, after V lost 4 bases and J lost 4 bases. From germline, CDR1 is SGHRS and CDR2 YFSETQ. The CDR3 totals 15 residues. The CDR3 DNA reads TGCGCCAGCAGCACGTCCCGGGACAGGTTAGAGACCCAGTACTTC. Translation: CASSTSRDRLETQYF.

This chain connects TRBV3-1 (or the pseudogene TRBV3-2) to TRBJ2-1, with TRBD1 matching 8 bases. With 0 bases clipped from V and 6 bases from J, the junction kept 7 bases outside the gene matches. This CDR3 contains 16 residues. CDR1 and CDR2 from the germline V gene are LGHDT and YNNKEL (reference sequence). DNA for the CDR3: TGTGCCAGCAGCCAAGATGTCACAGGGGGTCGCAATGAGCAGTTCTTC. Translating gives CASSQDVTGGRNEQFF.

The chain recombines TRBV20-1 with TRBJ2-7, with D possibly matching TRBD1 (5 bases). There are 10 residues in the CDR3. CDR1 is DFQATT, CDR2 SNEGSKA, per germline (reference sequence). The CDR3 sequence is CSFDSYEQYF. CDR3 bases: TGCAGCTTTGACAGCTACGAGCAGTACTTC.

This clone appeared a single time. The chain combines TRBV5-1 with TRBJ2-7; 8 bases align to TRBD1. J was trimmed by 0 bases and V by 3 bases; bases with no gene match: 5. CDR3 length: 15 amino acids. Germline V gene sequence: CDR1 SGHRS, CDR2 YFSETQ. CDR3 DNA sequence: TGCGCCAGCAGCTGGGGGGACAGGAGCTCCTACGAGCAGTACTTC. Protein sequence: CASSWGDRSSYEQYF.

The chain uses TRBV3-1 (or the pseudogene TRBV3-2) and TRBJ2-1, with TRBD2 identical over 13 bases. CDR1 LGHDT and CDR2 YNNKEL come from the germline V gene (reference sequence). The V gene end was trimmed by 4 bases and the J gene end by 5 bases; junction bases not matched to a gene: 2. There are 15 residues in the CDR3. CDR3 region: CASSLGLAGNNEQFF. In nucleotides, the CDR3 is TGTGCCAGCAGCCTGGGACTAGCGGGGAACAATGAGCAGTTCTTC.

The chain links TRBV30 to TRBJ1-4, with D uncertain. The CDR3 is 14 amino acids. Looked up from germline, CDR1 is GTSNPN and CDR2 is SVGIG (reference sequence). Trimming stripped 0 bases from V and 5 bases from J, with 10 bases between. CDR3 protein: CAWSVPGLNEKLFF. The CDR3, as DNA: TGTGCCTGGAGTGTACCCGGTCTCAATGAAAAACTGTTTTTT.

The chain links TRBV5-1 to TRBJ2-5, with 7 bases identical to TRBD1. V lost 6 bases, J lost 4 bases, and 9 bases stayed unmatched. CDR3 size: 14 residues. Per the germline V gene, CDR1 is SGHRS and CDR2 is YFSETQ. CDR3 nucleotides: TGCGCCAGCACCGTCGACAGGGTTGGAGAGACCCAGTACTTC. Its translation is CASTVDRVGETQYF.

The chain carries TRBV2 and TRBJ2-3; TRBD1 matches 8 bases. This CDR3 is built from 15 residues. Looked up from germline, CDR1 is SNHLY and CDR2 is FYNNEI. Trimming cost V 8 bases and J 3 bases; bases outside gene matches: 10. The CDR3 DNA reads as TGTGCCAGCGGGAGAGGACAGGGCGGAACAGATACGCAGTATTTT. Its protein is CASGRGQGGTDTQYF. Using reference TRBV2 and TRBJ2-3 for the parts outside the CDR3, the full variable domain is EPEVTQTPSHQVTQMGQEVILRCVPISNHLYFYWYRQILGQKVEFLVSFYNNEISEKSEIFDDQFSVERPDGSNFTLKIRSTKLEDSAMYFCASGRGQGGTDTQYFGPGTRLTVL.

V gene TRBV4-3 combines with J gene TRBJ1-1, with 8 bases lining up with TRBD1. CDR1 is LGHNA, CDR2 YSLEER, per germline. The CDR3 has 16 amino acids. Germline trimming cut 4 bases from V and 3 bases from J; bases unmatched to any gene: 10. CDR3 DNA sequence: TGCGCCAGCAGCCGTTTCCTGACAGGGGCGGACACTGAAGCTTTCTTT. Residues: CASSRFLTGADTEAFF.

This chain uses TRBV6-1 with TRBJ1-4; TRBD1 agrees at 8 bases. V was pared by 2 bases and J by 1 base, with 9 bases of the junction left unmatched. Germline V gene lookup returns CDR1 MNHNS and CDR2 SASEGT. The CDR3 is made up of 18 amino acids. In nucleotides, the CDR3 is TGTGCCAGCAGTGAAAGAGGACAGGGCGGTGGAACTAATGAAAAACTGTTTTTT. Translation gives CASSERGQGGGTNEKLFF.

This clone was seen just once. The chain has TRBV19 and TRBJ2-3, with TRBD1 matching 9 bases. With V trimmed by 9 bases and J by 9 bases, 16 bases remained unmatched. CDR1 LNHDA and CDR2 SQIVND come from the germline V gene (reference sequence). The CDR3 spans 15 residues. The CDR3 loop is CASGTGFSSHETQYF. CDR3 in DNA: TGTGCCAGCGGGACAGGGTTTAGTTCCCACGAGACGCAGTATTTT.

J is TRBJ2-7 and V is TRBV28, with D possibly TRBD2 on 6 matching bases. The CDR3 is 17 amino acids. V lost 4 bases, J lost 0 bases, and 19 bases lay in between. Germline lookup yields CDR1 MDHEN and CDR2 SYDVKM. The CDR3 here is CASSSKGPGLLSYEQYF. The CDR3 nucleotides are TGTGCCAGCAGTTCAAAGGGACCGGGACTTCTCTCCTACGAGCAGTACTTC.

The chain has TRBV28 and TRBJ2-1; a possible D gene is TRBD2 (5 bases). This CDR3 has 11 residues. Trimming left V 7 bases short and J 6 bases short, with 7 bases between. Per the germline V gene, CDR1 is MDHEN and CDR2 is SYDVKM. The CDR3 DNA sequence: TGTGCCAGCACCCTAGCCAATGAGCAGTTCTTC. Translation: CASTLANEQFF.

This clone was seen a single time. Other DNA sequences of this sample code for an identical CDR3. V gene TRBV5-1 combines with J gene TRBJ2-2; 11 bases are a match to TRBD2. After removal of 2 bases from V and 4 bases from J, the junction contained 1 base not matched to a gene. The germline V gene encodes CDR1 SGHRS and CDR2 YFSETQ. The CDR3 is made up of 15 amino acids. The CDR3 nucleotides are TGCGCCAGCAGCTTAGGACTAGCGGGCACCGGGGAGCTGTTTTTT. Its translation is CASSLGLAGTGELFF.

V usage is TRBV4-3 and J usage is TRBJ1-1; 7 nucleotides match TRBD1. Germline trimming cut 0 bases from V and 5 bases from J; bases unmatched to any gene: 6. The CDR3 contains 15 residues. The germline V gene has CDR1 LGHNA and CDR2 YSLEER. The CDR3 coding sequence is TGCGCCAGCAGCCAAGAATCACAGGGGAGAACTGAAGCTTTCTTT. It translates to CASSQESQGRTEAFF.

This chain connects TRBV5-1 to TRBJ2-2; 11 bases map to TRBD1. There are 18 residues in the CDR3. Germline V gene sequence: CDR1 SGHRS, CDR2 YFSETQ. V lost 3 bases and J lost 1; bases outside the gene matches: 8. The CDR3 spells CASSSRTGGEGNTGELFF. The CDR3 bases are TGCGCCAGCAGCTCCCGGACAGGGGGCGAGGGGAACACCGGGGAGCTGTTTTTT.

The chain couples TRBV9 to TRBJ1-1; D call uncertain. V lost 1 base and J 1 base, leaving 5 bases between the germline ends. The germline V gene encodes CDR1 SGDLS and CDR2 YYNGEE. The CDR3 consists of 13 residues. The CDR3 DNA reads TGTGCCAGCAGCGTACGGTCGAACACTGAAGCTTTCTTT. Protein: CASSVRSNTEAFF.